This T cell receptor (beta chain) is drawn from a study of prognosis after radiotherapy for stage I lung cancer. A draw of 4.5 to 7.5 milliliters of peripheral blood took place at each of two time points. Using two-round multiplex PCR, the authors amplified TCR beta CDR3 from genomic DNA. First-round PCR employed TRBV- and TRBJ-specific primers for each gene. One entry per CDR3 protein, called by TCRdb with MiXCR from the multiplex PCR reads. Of approximately 22,000 distinct CDR3 sequences listed, approximately 43% are singletons. Concerning this clonotype itself: One end of the junction does not line up with germline, which may come from a read error.

The sequenced sample was PBMCs, obtained before or after stereotactic body radiation therapy (not recorded which). This clonotype was obtained from a donor aged 50 or older with non-small cell lung cancer.

CDR3 region: CASLRQREFWGSYNDQFF. The CDR3 DNA reads TGTGCCAGCCTCCGTCAGCGGGAGTTTTGGGGCTCCTACAATGATCAGTTCTTC. V and J are TRBV9 and TRBJ2-1; 8 bases line up with TRBD2. CDR3 length: 18 residues. Germline V gene data show CDR1 as SGDLS and CDR2 as YYNGEE.